Listed here is a single T cell receptor beta chain. The data are from a study of technical replicates of blood from a handful of donors. Sequencing used immunoSEQ multiplex PCR; TCRdb keeps in-frame clones, though not all of them. This sample yields 95,000 or so clones, of which roughly 95% are seen a single time; almost 0.35% belongs to the top ten. The CDR3 totals 13 residues. Looked up from germline, CDR1 is SGHTA and CDR2 is FQGNSA. V was pared by 5 bases and J by 2 bases, with 8 bases between. The chain employs TRBV7-2 and TRBJ2-3, with unresolved D. Sequencing input: T cells isolated from PBMCs. This clonotype originated in a human donor in good health. The CDR3 loop reads CASSGQVTDTQYF. The CDR3 nucleotides are TGTGCCAGCAGCGGGCAGGTCACAGATACGCAGTATTTT.